The 21 T cell receptor beta chains below come from one sample, sequenced in a study of CD8+CD57+ T cells in acquired aplastic anemia. The use of genomic DNA as template underpinned the TCR beta VDJ and CDR3 profiling. From the reads, TCRdb called clonotypes with MiXCR, one entry per CDR3 protein. The sample includes 150,000 to 200,000 distinct CDR3 sequences, just under 45% of them seen just once. The sequencing sample was made of sorted CD4+, CD8+, or CD8+CD57+ T cells (not recorded which) from PBMCs. All receptors derive from a human donor in good health.

This clonotype was recorded many times. The rearrangement uses TRBV19 and TRBJ2-3; D could derive from TRBD1 or TRBD2 (5 bases each). CDR1 and CDR2 from the germline V gene are LNHDA and SQIVND (reference sequence). V was trimmed by 11 bases and J by 2 bases, leaving 17 bases between them. The CDR3 sequence is 14 residues long. Here the CDR3 reads CASTRDRITDTQYF. DNA for the CDR3: TGTGCCTCGACGAGGGACCGAATCACAGATACGCAGTATTTT.

This clonotype was seen at least ten times. DNA for the CDR3: TGTGCCAGCCAGAGGATGAATAACTACGAGCAGTACTTC. Translated: CASQRMNNYEQYF. The V and J genes are TRBV6-1 and TRBJ2-7, with D uncertain. The V gene lost 8 bases and the J gene lost 3 bases, with 14 bases spanning the gap. This CDR3 comprises 13 residues. Per the germline V gene, CDR1 is MNHNS and CDR2 is SASEGT.

J is TRBJ2-5 and V is TRBV14, with 8 nucleotides matching TRBD1. The germline V gene has CDR1 SGHDN and CDR2 FVKESK. The CDR3 is 16 amino acids. V lost 4 bases, J lost 6 bases, and 13 bases stayed unmatched. The CDR3 DNA reads as TGTGCCAGCAGCCCTCGACAGGGGCCGCGACAACAGACCCAGTACTTC. Translated: CASSPRQGPRQQTQYF.

This clonotype has a count of ten or more. The chain uses TRBV2 and TRBJ2-7; perhaps D is TRBD1 or TRBD2 (5 bases each). Germline V lookup: CDR1 SNHLY, CDR2 FYNNEI. The CDR3 contains 15 residues. V was cut by 6 bases and J by 7 bases, with 22 bases left in between. This CDR3 reads CASRATEAGEGEQYF. CDR3 nucleotide sequence: TGTGCCAGCAGAGCGACAGAGGCCGGGGAAGGGGAGCAGTACTTC.

V usage is TRBV15 and J usage is TRBJ2-7; D might be TRBD2 (5 bases). V lost 5 bases and J lost 5, with 16 bases in between. Germline CDR1 LNHNV, CDR2 YYDKDF (reference sequence). This CDR3 is 14 amino acids long. The CDR3: CATSLGLGKDEQYF. In DNA, the CDR3 is TGTGCCACCAGCCTAGGACTTGGAAAGGACGAGCAGTACTTC.

This clonotype was recorded at least ten times. V usage is TRBV20-1 and J usage is TRBJ2-3; D is undetermined. Trimming shortened V by 3 bases and J by 0 bases, and 7 bases separated the two germline ends. Germline loops: CDR1 DFQATT, CDR2 SNEGSKA (reference sequence). CDR3 length equals 13 residues. The CDR3 spells CSASPGSTDTQYF. CDR3 sequence (DNA): TGCAGTGCTAGCCCTGGGAGCACAGATACGCAGTATTTT.

This clonotype was counted at least ten times. This chain links TRBV15 with TRBJ1-3; tentative D call: TRBD1 (5 bases). The germline V and J ends were trimmed by 4 bases and 0 bases, with 10 bases remaining between them. From germline, CDR1 is LNHNV and CDR2 YYDKDF (reference sequence). The CDR3 has 15 amino acids. The CDR3 reads CATSKGPSSGNTIYF. In nucleotides, the CDR3 is TGTGCCACCAGCAAGGGACCTTCCTCTGGAAACACCATATATTTT.

This clonotype was seen many times. This chain links TRBV5-4 with TRBJ2-1; D is perhaps TRBD1 (5 bases). Looked up from germline, CDR1 is SGHNT and CDR2 is YYREEE (reference sequence). The length of the CDR3 is 13 residues. V lost 2 bases and J 6 bases, leaving 9 bases between the germline ends. The CDR3, as DNA: TGTGCCAGCAGCTTTGTAGGGGTCAATGAGCAGTTCTTC. This encodes CASSFVGVNEQFF.

This clonotype was counted a few times. The chain couples TRBV7-9 to TRBJ2-5; maybe TRBD1 (5 bases). The CDR3 has 13 amino acids. V was pared by 2 bases and J by 5 bases, with 9 bases between. The germline gives CDR1 SEHNR, CDR2 FQNEAQ (reference sequence). The CDR3 nucleotides are TGTGCCAGCAGCTTATCAGGGTGGGAGACCCAGTACTTC. It codes for CASSLSGWETQYF.

The chain employs TRBV12-5 and TRBJ1-5; TRBD1 aligns across 7 bases. V dropped 4 bases and J dropped 3; count of bases not matched to a gene: 3. This CDR3 has 14 residues. From germline, CDR1 is LGHNT and CDR2 FRNRAP. This CDR3 reads CASGSQGNNQPQHF. Here the CDR3 DNA reads TGTGCTAGTGGTTCACAGGGGAACAATCAGCCCCAGCATTTT. The full variable domain, with the rest looked up from reference TRBV12-5 and TRBJ1-5, is DARVTQTPRHKVTEMGQEVTMRCQPILGHNTVFWYRQTMMQGLELLAYFRNRAPLDDSGMPKDRFSAEMPDATLATLKIQPSEPRDSAVYFCASGSQGNNQPQHFGDGTRLSIL.

This clonotype was observed many times. The V and J genes are TRBV5-1 and TRBJ2-2, with 9 bases fitting TRBD1. In germline, CDR1 is SGHRS, CDR2 YFSETQ. CDR3 size: 16 residues. Trimming cost V 4 bases and J 7 bases; bases outside gene matches: 11. In nucleotides, the CDR3 is TGCGCCAGCAGCCGAACCGGGACAGGGACAAACGGGGAGCTGTTTTTT. It yields the protein CASSRTGTGTNGELFF.

The chain employs TRBV5-6 and TRBJ2-7; 9 positions match TRBD1. After removal of 1 base from V and 4 bases from J, the junction contained 6 bases not matched to a gene. The CDR3 totals 15 residues. From germline, CDR1 is SGHDT and CDR2 YYEEEE. The CDR3 coding sequence is TGTGCCAGCAGCTTGTTCGGGACAGGGATGTACGAGCAGTACTTC. Protein product: CASSLFGTGMYEQYF.

Remarks on this clonotype: One end of the junction fails to match germline, which may point to a read error. The CDR3 nucleotides are TGTGCCACCAGCGGAGATGGAGGGGGCCACGAGCAGTACTTC. Translating it yields CATSGDGGGHEQYF. The genes are TRBV15 and TRBJ2-7; a weak D match, TRBD1 (7 bases). The CDR3 has 14 residues. Germline assignment: CDR1 LNHNV and CDR2 YYDKDF (reference sequence).

This clonotype came up a few times. The J gene is TRBJ2-2, the V gene TRBV15; 7 nucleotides align to TRBD1. V was clipped by 3 bases and J by 4 bases; unmatched bases: 5. The CDR3 covers 15 residues. Germline V gene data show CDR1 as LNHNV and CDR2 as YYDKDF (reference sequence). The CDR3 region is CATSSRAGGTGELFF. The CDR3 coding sequence is TGTGCCACCAGCAGCCGGGCAGGGGGCACCGGGGAGCTGTTTTTT.

The chain has TRBV10-1 and TRBJ2-7; possibly TRBD1 or TRBD2 for D (5 bases each). Trimming left V 0 bases short and J 6 bases short, with 21 bases between. The CDR3 consists of 17 residues. CDR1 is WNHNN, CDR2 SYGVQD, per germline (reference sequence). In nucleotides, the CDR3 is TGCGCCAGCAGTGAGTCCAGTCGGACGGAGCCAGGGAGCGAGCAGTACTTC. Protein product: CASSESSRTEPGSEQYF.

The J gene is TRBJ2-7, the V gene TRBV27; the match to TRBD1 covers 7 bases. CDR1 and CDR2 from the germline V gene are MNHEY and SMNVEV (reference sequence). J was trimmed by 3 bases and V by 5 bases; bases with no gene match: 10. The CDR3 extends over 15 amino acids. CDR3 sequence: CASSRFGQDNYEQYF. For the CDR3, the DNA is TGTGCCAGCAGTAGGTTTGGACAGGACAACTACGAGCAGTACTTC.

This chain joins TRBV6-2 or TRBV6-3 and TRBJ1-1; the match to TRBD1 covers 7 bases. Trimming at V came to 2 bases and at J to 2 bases, leaving 5 bases not matched to a gene. CDR3 length equals 15 residues. Germline V lookup: CDR1 MNHEY, CDR2 SVGEGT. The CDR3: CASSYEWDSNTEAFF. DNA for the CDR3: TGTGCCAGCAGTTACGAGTGGGACAGCAACACTGAAGCTTTCTTT.

This clonotype was found many times. The V and J genes are TRBV25-1 and TRBJ1-6; D unresolved. This CDR3 contains 13 residues. Trimming removed 3 bases from V and 10 bases from J, with 10 bases in between. CDR1 is MGHDK, CDR2 SYGVNS, per germline. CDR3 bases: TGTGCCAGCAGTGATGTAGTGGGCTCACCCCTCCACTTT. This gives the protein CASSDVVGSPLHF.

The chain uses TRBV5-5 and TRBJ1-1; tentative D call: TRBD1 (5 bases). The CDR3 extends over 14 amino acids. V lost 5 bases and J lost 2, with 13 bases in between. Germline lookup yields CDR1 SGHKS and CDR2 YYEKEE (reference sequence). CDR3 residues: CASSPLGVNTEAFF. The CDR3 nucleotides are TGTGCCAGCAGTCCCCTGGGGGTTAACACTGAAGCTTTCTTT.

Comments on this clonotype: Possible read error: a much larger clone is one base away. The chain employs TRBV14 and TRBJ2-7, with TRBD2 matching 11 bases. This CDR3 comprises 15 residues. Germline lookup yields CDR1 SGHDN and CDR2 FVKESK. With 6 bases clipped from V and 9 bases from J, the junction kept 13 bases outside the gene matches. CDR3 amino acids: CASSLMTSGTSGQYF. The CDR3 DNA follows: TGTGCCAGCAGTCTGATGACTAGCGGGACCTCAGGGCAGTACTTC.

V usage is TRBV6-6 and J usage is TRBJ2-7; 7 bases fit TRBD2. Per the germline V gene, CDR1 is MNHNY and CDR2 is SVGAGI (reference sequence). This CDR3 is 15 amino acids long. V trimming: 8 bases; J trimming: 7 bases; junction bases outside the gene matches: 17. In DNA, the CDR3 is TGTGCCAGCTGCGTGGCGGGAGTGGTGTACAATGAGCAGTACTTC. It encodes CASCVAGVVYNEQYF.